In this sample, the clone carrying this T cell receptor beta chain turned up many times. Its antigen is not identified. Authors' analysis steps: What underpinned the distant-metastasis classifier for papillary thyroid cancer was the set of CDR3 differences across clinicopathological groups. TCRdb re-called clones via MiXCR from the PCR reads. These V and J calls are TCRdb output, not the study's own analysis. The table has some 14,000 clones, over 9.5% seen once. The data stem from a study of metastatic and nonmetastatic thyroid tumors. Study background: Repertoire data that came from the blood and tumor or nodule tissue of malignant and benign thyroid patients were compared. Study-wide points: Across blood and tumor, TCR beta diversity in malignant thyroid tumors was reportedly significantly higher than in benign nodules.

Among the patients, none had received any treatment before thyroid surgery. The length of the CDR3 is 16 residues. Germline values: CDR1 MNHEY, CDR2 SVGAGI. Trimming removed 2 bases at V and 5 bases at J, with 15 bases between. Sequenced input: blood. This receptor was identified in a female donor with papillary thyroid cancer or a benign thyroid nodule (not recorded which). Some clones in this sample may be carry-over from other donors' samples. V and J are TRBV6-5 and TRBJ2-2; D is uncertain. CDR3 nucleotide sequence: TGTGCCAGCAGTTACGGGCAGCCTGATGATACCGGGGAGCTGTTTTTT. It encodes CASSYGQPDDTGELFF.